This TCR beta chain was sequenced in a study of early T cells in non-severe SARS-CoV-2 infection. Study in general: Sequencing was performed on bulk RNA from unsorted whole blood, leaving chains unpaired.

Study results and caveats: VDJdb-based annotation leaned toward anti-spike CD8 responses and missed private and CD4 specificities.

The TCR library protocol attached unique molecular identifiers to the individual cDNA molecules. TCRdb processed the 5' RACE reads anew with MiXCR; each CDR3 protein has one entry. The sample holds tens of thousands of distinct CDR3 sequences, 14% seen once. The CDR3 has 16 residues. The V gene end was trimmed by 3 bases and the J gene end by 4 bases; junction bases not matched to a gene: 10. Per germline, CDR1 SGHNT and CDR2 YYREEE (reference sequence). Notes on this clonotype: The antigen is undetermined.

This sequence joins TRBV5-4 and TRBJ1-2; 9 nucleotides agree with TRBD1. This receptor was obtained from an adult who was a healthcare worker with PCR-confirmed SARS-CoV-2 infection or an uninfected control (not recorded which). The sample taken for sequencing was whole blood. As DNA, the CDR3 is TGTGCCAGCAGCTCACTTGGACAGGGGCAGTCCTATGGCTACACCTTC. Amino acid sequence: CASSSLGQGQSYGYTF. Based on the CDR3 plus reference TRBV5-4 and TRBJ1-2, the full variable domain is ETGVTQSPTHLIKTRGQQVTLRCSSQSGHNTVSWYQQALGQGPQFIFQYYREEENGRGNFPPRFSGLQFPNYSSELNVNALELDDSALYLCASSSLGQGQSYGYTFGSGTRLTVV.